These 12 T cell receptor beta chains were all obtained from the same sample, sequenced in a study of response to subunit inactivated influenza vaccine. TCRdb re-called the RT-PCR reads through MiXCR, storing one row per CDR3 protein. Of more than 250,000 distinct CDR3 sequences listed, 21% are singletons. The sample was PBMCs from blood, taken less than 22 months after vaccination. These receptors originate from a man in his fifties or sixties who received an inactivated influenza vaccine.

This clonotype was observed a handful of times. This chain connects TRBV7-3 to TRBJ2-3, with D possibly matching TRBD1 (5 bases). Trimming shortened V by 8 bases and J by 3 bases, and 12 bases separated the two germline ends. The CDR3 has 13 residues. Germline V gene data show CDR1 as SGHTA and CDR2 as FQGTGA. CDR3 in DNA: TGTGCCAGCGCCCAGGGTAGGACAGATACGCAGTATTTT. It encodes CASAQGRTDTQYF.

The chain combines TRBV5-1 with TRBJ1-6, with 8 positions matching TRBD1. The CDR3 is made up of 15 amino acids. Unmatched junction bases numbered 3, after V lost 2 bases and J lost 5 bases. Looked up from germline, CDR1 is SGHRS and CDR2 is YFSETQ. CDR3 in amino acids: CASSFETGDNSPLHF. CDR3 in DNA: TGCGCCAGCAGCTTTGAGACAGGGGATAATTCACCCCTCCACTTT.

This clonotype came up a few times. The chain employs TRBV6-5 and TRBJ1-4; D is uncertain. Germline-derived CDR1 and CDR2 are MNHEY and SVGAGI. Trimming removed 6 bases at V and 8 bases at J, with 19 bases between. The length of the CDR3 is 15 residues. The CDR3 here is CASRSRTGRVEKLFF. DNA for the CDR3: TGTGCCAGCAGAAGCCGAACGGGTCGAGTCGAAAAACTGTTTTTT.

The chain carries TRBV20-1 and TRBJ1-3, with D possibly TRBD1 on 6 matching bases. The germline gives CDR1 DFQATT, CDR2 SNEGSKA (reference sequence). The CDR3 extends over 15 amino acids. V lost 1 base to trimming and J lost 4 bases, with 14 bases between them. The DNA of the CDR3 is TGCAGTGCTAGAGGGCACGGACAGTTCGGAAACACCATATATTTT. It codes for CSARGHGQFGNTIYF.

The V gene is TRBV29-1, the J gene TRBJ2-7; either TRBD1 or TRBD2 may supply D (5 bases each). The CDR3 loop spans 13 amino acids. V lost 1 base to trimming and J lost 4 bases, with 11 bases between them. Germline CDR1 is SQVTM and CDR2 is ANQGSEA. Here the CDR3 reads CSVEGDGKYEQYF. CDR3 sequence (DNA): TGCAGCGTTGAAGGGGACGGCAAATACGAGCAGTACTTC.

The CDR3, as DNA: TGTGCCACCAGCAGAGTACCTAGCGGGAATGTGGACGAGCAGTACTTC. Its protein product is CATSRVPSGNVDEQYF. The chain is built from TRBV15 and TRBJ2-7, with TRBD2 matching 9 bases. The CDR3 loop spans 16 amino acids. Per the germline V gene, CDR1 is LNHNV and CDR2 is YYDKDF (reference sequence). The trim removed 1 base at V and 5 bases at J, leaving 9 bases unmatched. Combining the CDR3 with reference TRBV15 and TRBJ2-7 gives the whole variable domain DAMVIQNPRYQVTQFGKPVTLSCSQTLNHNVMYWYQQKSSQAPKLLFHYYDKDFNNEADTPDNFQSRRPNTSFCFLDIRSPGLGDTAMYLCATSRVPSGNVDEQYFGPGTRLTVT.

The chain is built from TRBV20-1 and TRBJ2-1, with 10 bases identical to TRBD2. Per the germline V gene, CDR1 is DFQATT and CDR2 is SNEGSKA (reference sequence). Trimming took 5 bases from V and 8 from J; bases not matched to a gene: 12. CDR3 length: 15 amino acids. CDR3 sequence (DNA): TGCAGTGCTGGGCGTACTAGCGGGATTAGGGATGAGCAGTTCTTC. This sequence encodes CSAGRTSGIRDEQFF.

By share, this clonotype counts as medium-sized. This chain links TRBV10-3 with TRBJ1-6, with 8 nucleotides matching TRBD1. The CDR3 spans 13 residues. The ends lost 10 bases at V and 5 bases at J; junction bases unmatched: 4. Germline assignment: CDR1 ENHRY and CDR2 SYGVKD. CDR3 sequence reads: CASKTGDNSPLHF. CDR3 coding DNA: TGTGCCAGCAAGACAGGGGATAATTCACCCCTCCACTTT.

This clonotype turned up a few times. The chain combines TRBV2 with TRBJ2-7, with D uncertain. The CDR3 has 13 residues. Trimming removed 4 bases at V and 6 bases at J, with 13 bases between. Germline assignment: CDR1 SNHLY and CDR2 FYNNEI. For the CDR3, the DNA is TGTGCCAGCAGTGTTTCGAAGGGCGTCGAGCAGTACTTC. It translates to CASSVSKGVEQYF.

The chain is built from TRBV18 and TRBJ2-3; D is perhaps TRBD2 (5 bases). Germline V gene lookup returns CDR1 KGHSH and CDR2 LQKENI. V lost 3 bases to trimming and J lost 5 bases, with 18 bases between them. The CDR3 covers 16 residues. DNA for the CDR3: TGTGCCAGCTCACCTGGGGTAGGCCTAGCTGGAGATACGCAGTATTTT. Its protein is CASSPGVGLAGDTQYF.

The chain is built from TRBV7-2 and TRBJ2-5; D is possibly TRBD2 (5 bases). CDR1 and CDR2 (germline): SGHTA, FQGNSA. V lost 3 bases and J lost 1, with 12 bases in between. The CDR3 loop spans 15 amino acids. The CDR3: CASSFTPSGQETQYF. Written as DNA, the CDR3 is TGTGCCAGCAGCTTTACGCCCAGCGGCCAAGAGACCCAGTACTTC.

V is TRBV29-1 and J is TRBJ1-3, with a tentative D call TRBD1 (5 bases). V lost 7 bases and J 4 bases, leaving 17 bases between the germline ends. Germline assignment: CDR1 SQVTM and CDR2 ANQGSEA. The CDR3 sequence is 14 residues long. CDR3 sequence (DNA): TGCAGCGCTGGCGAGACAGTCCGCGGAAACACCATATATTTT. This codes for CSAGETVRGNTIYF.